This record looks at one TCR beta chain sequence and its context. What it binds is unknown. The CDR3 runs 16 residues. V was pared by 2 bases and J by 5 bases, with 19 bases between. In germline, CDR1 is SGHTA, CDR2 FQGNSA. These data are taken from a study of immune cell composition in non-small cell lung cancer. Whole-study findings and limits: Tumour-associated clones >0.5% occurred in about a third of adenocarcinomas, about 80% of squamous. Lung adenocarcinomas had lower top 10 clone scores and clonality than squamous tumours.

Genomic DNA came from frozen unsorted single-cell suspensions. The assay was immunoSEQ multiplex PCR, and TCRdb's table has in-frame clones only and misses some. Among about 13,000 clones listed, about 70% were seen once. Sequenced sample: lung tumor tissue. The TCR sequence derives from a human donor with non-small cell lung cancer. The chain joins TRBV7-2 to TRBJ2-7; a weak D match, TRBD1 (6 bases). The CDR3, as DNA: TGTGCCAGCAGCTTACAAAGTGGGAAAGGGGACAACGAGCAGTACTTC. This encodes CASSLQSGKGDNEQYF.